This T cell receptor beta chain was recovered during a study of prognosis after radiotherapy for stage I lung cancer. Study information: Among the non-small cell lung cancer patients, all were considered medically inoperable. With stereotactic body radiotherapy, no patient received any concurrent therapy.

The ends were cut back, 0 bases at V and 1 base at J, with 15 bases in the middle. The CDR3 spans 17 residues. Germline values: CDR1 MNHEY, CDR2 SVGAGI. Template was genomic DNA; TCR beta CDR3 amplified in two multiplex PCR rounds. Round-one PCR had primers specific to each TRBV and TRBJ gene. TCRdb independently ran MiXCR on the multiplex PCR reads; one entry per CDR3 protein. The top ten clones hold less than 40% of a sample with 20,000 to 30,000 distinct CDR3 sequences, just over 40% of them seen once. This clonotype was counted at least ten times. The input for sequencing was PBMCs, taken before or after stereotactic body radiation therapy (not recorded which). This receptor was obtained from a donor at least 50 years old with non-small cell lung cancer. The chain combines TRBV6-5 with TRBJ1-1; D remains ambiguous. In DNA, the CDR3 is TGTGCCAGCAGTTACTCCCATCGCTCACGGCGGAACACTGAAGCTTTCTTT. It is translated as CASSYSHRSRRNTEAFF.